This entry lists 10 T cell receptor beta chains sequenced from one sample in a study of molecular identifiers for immune sequencing clone quantification. Using its own MiXCR run on the PCR reads, TCRdb lists one record per CDR3 protein. Among about 36,000 distinct CDR3 sequences listed, less than 20% were seen once. The sample taken for sequencing was naive CD8+ T cells from blood, with Jurkat cell RNA spiked in. Subset here: FACS-sorted CD8+CD4-CCR7+CD45RA+ naive T cells. These receptors originate from a human donor in good health. Some libraries in this study had Jurkat cell RNA spiked in.

Of note for this clonotype: A single base separates this from a much larger clone, so it may be a read error. The V gene is TRBV20-1, the J gene TRBJ2-2; perhaps TRBD1 as D (7 bases). CDR3 length: 13 residues. Germline CDR1 reads DFQATT; CDR2 reads SNEGSKA (reference sequence). The CDR3 sequence is CSASDRESGGLFF. The CDR3 nucleotides read TGCAGTGCTAGCGACAGGGAGTCCGGGGGGCTGTTTTTT.

This clonotype has a handful of counts. V gene TRBV2 combines with J gene TRBJ2-5; no clear D gene. With 10 bases removed from V and 7 bases from J, the gap between germline ends came to 16 bases. The length of the CDR3 is 12 residues. Per germline, CDR1 SNHLY and CDR2 FYNNEI. CDR3 bases: TGTGCCAACGACGAACCAGACGGGACCCAGTACTTC. It is translated as CANDEPDGTQYF.

V gene TRBV6-2 or TRBV6-3 combines with J gene TRBJ2-7; 7 bases line up with TRBD1. CDR1 and CDR2 (germline): MNHEY, SVGEGT. V shed 5 bases and J 3 bases; nucleotides not matched to a gene: 10. The length of the CDR3 is 15 residues. CDR3 residues: CASSDLQGNDYEQYF. The CDR3 DNA reads TGTGCCAGCAGTGACCTACAGGGGAATGACTACGAGCAGTACTTC.

This clonotype was seen at least ten times. The chain joins TRBV12-5 to TRBJ2-2; D is possibly TRBD1 or TRBD2 (5 bases each). Per germline, CDR1 LGHNT and CDR2 FRNRAP. V was cut by 5 bases and J by 5 bases, with 21 bases left in between. The CDR3 is made up of 17 amino acids. The CDR3 region has the DNA TGTGCTAGTGGTCCGAGCGACTACCGGGGCAAAACCGGGGAGCTGTTTTTT. Its translation is CASGPSDYRGKTGELFF.

In this sample, this clonotype turned up many times. This rearrangement joins TRBV27 to TRBJ2-3, with 7 bases identical to TRBD2. This CDR3 comprises 14 residues. Looked up from germline, CDR1 is MNHEY and CDR2 is SMNVEV (reference sequence). V shed 1 base, J shed 4 bases, and the junction held 2 bases outside the gene matches. DNA for the CDR3: TGTGCCAGCAGTTTATTTGCGGGAGCAGATACGCAGTATTTT. Translation gives CASSLFAGADTQYF.

The chain employs TRBV7-9 and TRBJ2-1, with 9 bases lining up with TRBD1. CDR3 size: 16 residues. The V gene's germline CDR1 is SEHNR and CDR2 FQNEAQ (reference sequence). Germline trimming cut 2 bases from V and 9 bases from J; bases unmatched to any gene: 11. In DNA form, the CDR3 reads TGTGCCAGCAGCTTACCCCCCGGGACAGGGACTGGTGAGCAGTTCTTC. Its protein product is CASSLPPGTGTGEQFF.

This clonotype was counted many times. The DNA for the CDR3 is TGTGCCAGCAGCCATACCACGACCGGAGGAGTTTATAACTATGGCTACACCTTC. Residues: CASSHTTTGGVYNYGYTF. The V gene is TRBV4-2, the J gene TRBJ1-2; D not certain. CDR1 and CDR2 (germline): LGHNA, YNFKEQ. The CDR3 contains 18 residues. V shed 3 bases and J shed 1 base, with 21 bases lying between them.

This clonotype was counted at least ten times. V and J are TRBV20-1 and TRBJ2-2; possibly TRBD2 for D (5 bases). This CDR3 has 13 residues. Germline V gene sequence: CDR1 DFQATT, CDR2 SNEGSKA (reference sequence). The V and J ends lost 5 bases and 9 bases respectively, with 16 bases between them. CDR3 bases: TGCAGTGCTGCGTACCTCCGGGAAAGGGAGCTGTTTTTT. Translation: CSAAYLRERELFF.

A note on this clonotype: A single base separates this from a much larger clone, so it may be a read error. The chain has TRBV28 and TRBJ1-4; maybe TRBD1 (5 bases). In germline, CDR1 is MDHEN, CDR2 SYDVKM. The CDR3 is 14 amino acids. The CDR3 bases are TGTGCCAGCAGACGGACATTTATCGGGGAAAAACTGCTTTTT. Its protein product is CASRRTFIGEKLLF. Combining the CDR3 with reference TRBV28 and TRBJ1-4 gives the whole variable domain DVKVTQSSRYLVKRTGEKVFLECVQDMDHENMFWYRQDPGLGLRLIYFSYDVKMKEKGDIPEGYSVSREKKERFSLILESASTNQTSMYLCASRRTFIGEKLLFGSGTQLSVL.

As concerns this clonotype: This may come from a read error, since a much larger clone is one base off. In DNA, the CDR3 is TGTGCCACAGGACCTATGGGACTAGCGGGAGAAGTGACCCAGTACTTC. It specifies CATGPMGLAGEVTQYF. The chain is built from TRBV24-1 and TRBJ2-5; TRBD2 matches 14 bases. The CDR3 totals 16 residues. V gave up 10 bases and J gave up 7 bases; unmatched junction bases: 13. Germline V lookup: CDR1 KGHDR, CDR2 SFDVKD.